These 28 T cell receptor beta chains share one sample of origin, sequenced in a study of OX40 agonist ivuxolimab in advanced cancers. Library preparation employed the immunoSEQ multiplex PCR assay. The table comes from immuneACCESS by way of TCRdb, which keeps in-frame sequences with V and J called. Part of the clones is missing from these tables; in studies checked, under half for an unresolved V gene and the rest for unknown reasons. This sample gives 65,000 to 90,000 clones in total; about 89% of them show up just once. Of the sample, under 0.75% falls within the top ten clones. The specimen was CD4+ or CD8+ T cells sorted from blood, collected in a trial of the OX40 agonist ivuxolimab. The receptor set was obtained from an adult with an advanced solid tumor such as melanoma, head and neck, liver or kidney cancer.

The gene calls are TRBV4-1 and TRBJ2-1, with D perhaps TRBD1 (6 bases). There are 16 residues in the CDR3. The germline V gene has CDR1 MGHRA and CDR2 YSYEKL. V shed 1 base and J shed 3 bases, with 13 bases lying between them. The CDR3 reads CASSQGPGENYNEQFF. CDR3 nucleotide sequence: TGCGCCAGCAGCCAAGGGCCAGGGGAAAACTACAATGAGCAGTTCTTC.

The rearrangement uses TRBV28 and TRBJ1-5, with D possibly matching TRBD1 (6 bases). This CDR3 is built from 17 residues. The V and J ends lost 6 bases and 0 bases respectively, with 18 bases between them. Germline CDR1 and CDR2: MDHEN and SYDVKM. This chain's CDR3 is CASSAGGTSLSNQPQHF. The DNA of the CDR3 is TGTGCCAGCAGCGCCGGGGGGACATCTCTTAGCAATCAGCCCCAGCATTTT.

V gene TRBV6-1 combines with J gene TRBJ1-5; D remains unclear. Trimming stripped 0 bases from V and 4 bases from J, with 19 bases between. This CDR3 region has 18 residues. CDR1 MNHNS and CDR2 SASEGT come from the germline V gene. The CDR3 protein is CASSEASPGRLRNQPQHF. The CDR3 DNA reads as TGTGCCAGCAGTGAAGCAAGTCCGGGCCGACTAAGAAATCAGCCCCAGCATTTT.

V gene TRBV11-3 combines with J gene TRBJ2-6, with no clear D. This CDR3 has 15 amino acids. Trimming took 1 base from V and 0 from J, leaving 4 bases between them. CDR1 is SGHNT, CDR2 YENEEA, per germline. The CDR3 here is CASSLGSSGANVLTF. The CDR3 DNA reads TGTGCCAGCAGCTTAGGAAGCTCTGGGGCCAACGTCCTGACTTTC.

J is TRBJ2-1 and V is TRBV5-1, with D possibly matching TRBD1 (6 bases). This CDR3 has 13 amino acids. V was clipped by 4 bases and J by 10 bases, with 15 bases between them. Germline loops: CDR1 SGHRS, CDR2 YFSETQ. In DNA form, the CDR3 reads TGCGCCAGCAGCACCATAAGAGGGGGAGAGCAGTTCTTC. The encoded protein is CASSTIRGGEQFF. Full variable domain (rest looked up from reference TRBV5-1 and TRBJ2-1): KAGVTQTPRYLIKTRGQQVTLSCSPISGHRSVSWYQQTPGQGLQFLFEYFSETQRNKGNFPGRFSGRQFSNSRSEMNVSTLELGDSALYLCASSTIRGGEQFFGPGTRLTVL.

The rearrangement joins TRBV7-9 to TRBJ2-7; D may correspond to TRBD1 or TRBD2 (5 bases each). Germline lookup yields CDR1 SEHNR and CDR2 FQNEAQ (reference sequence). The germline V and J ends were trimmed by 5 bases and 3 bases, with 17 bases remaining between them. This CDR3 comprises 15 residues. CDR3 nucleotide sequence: TGTGCCAGCAGCAGCGTGGGGGTCAGAGACTACGAGCAGTACTTC. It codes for CASSSVGVRDYEQYF.

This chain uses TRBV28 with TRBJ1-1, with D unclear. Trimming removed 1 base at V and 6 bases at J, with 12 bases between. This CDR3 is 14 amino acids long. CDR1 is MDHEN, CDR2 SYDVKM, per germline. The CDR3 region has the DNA TGTGCCAGCAGTTTATTGCGGGGAAGATCTGAAGCTTTCTTT. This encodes CASSLLRGRSEAFF.

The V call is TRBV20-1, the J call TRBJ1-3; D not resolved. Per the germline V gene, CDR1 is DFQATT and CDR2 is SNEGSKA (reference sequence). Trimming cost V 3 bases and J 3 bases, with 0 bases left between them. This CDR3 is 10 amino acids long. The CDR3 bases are TGCAGTGCTAGTGGAAACACCATATATTTT. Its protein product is CSASGNTIYF.

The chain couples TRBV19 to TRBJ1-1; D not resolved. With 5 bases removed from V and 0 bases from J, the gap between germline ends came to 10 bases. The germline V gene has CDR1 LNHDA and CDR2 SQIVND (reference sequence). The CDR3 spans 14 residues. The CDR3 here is CASSAPFMNTEAFF. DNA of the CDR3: TGTGCCAGTAGTGCCCCGTTCATGAACACTGAAGCTTTCTTT.

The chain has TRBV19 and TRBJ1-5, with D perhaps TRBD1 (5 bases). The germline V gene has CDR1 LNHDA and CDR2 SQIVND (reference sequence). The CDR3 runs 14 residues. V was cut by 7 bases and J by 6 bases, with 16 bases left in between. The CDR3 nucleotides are TGTGCCAGTATCCCAGGGAGGGAAGGTCAGCCCCAGCATTTT. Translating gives CASIPGREGQPQHF. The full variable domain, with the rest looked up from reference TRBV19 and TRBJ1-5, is DGGITQSPKYLFRKEGQNVTLSCEQNLNHDAMYWYRQDPGQGLRLIYYSQIVNDFQKGDIAEGYSVSREKKESFPLTVTSAQKNPTAFYLCASIPGREGQPQHFGDGTRLSIL.

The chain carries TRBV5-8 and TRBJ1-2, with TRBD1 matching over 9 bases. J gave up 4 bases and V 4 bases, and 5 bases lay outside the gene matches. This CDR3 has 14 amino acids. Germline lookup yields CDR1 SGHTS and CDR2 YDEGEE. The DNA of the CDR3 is TGTGCCAGCAGCGAAACAGGGGGCGGCTATGGCTACACCTTC. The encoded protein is CASSETGGGYGYTF.

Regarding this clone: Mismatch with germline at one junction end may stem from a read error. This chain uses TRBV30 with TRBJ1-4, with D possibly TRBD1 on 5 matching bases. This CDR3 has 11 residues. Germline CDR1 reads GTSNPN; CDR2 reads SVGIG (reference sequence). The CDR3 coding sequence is TGTGCCTGCAGTGGGGCGAGGGTTTCGTTTTTT. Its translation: CACSGARVSFF.

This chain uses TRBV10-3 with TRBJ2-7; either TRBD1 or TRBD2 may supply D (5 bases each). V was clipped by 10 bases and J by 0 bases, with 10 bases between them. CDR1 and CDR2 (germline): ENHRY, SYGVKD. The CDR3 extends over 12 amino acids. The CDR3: CASTGTSYEQYF. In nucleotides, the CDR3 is TGTGCCAGCACCGGGACCTCCTACGAGCAGTACTTC.

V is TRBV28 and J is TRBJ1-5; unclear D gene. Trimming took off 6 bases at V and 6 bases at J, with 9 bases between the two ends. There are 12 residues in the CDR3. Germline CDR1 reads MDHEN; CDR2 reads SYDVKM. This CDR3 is CASSPPSQPQHF. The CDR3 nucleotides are TGTGCCAGCAGCCCCCCAAGTCAGCCCCAGCATTTT.

The CDR3 spells CAWSVRQGVRETQYF. As DNA, the CDR3 is TGTGCCTGGAGTGTAAGACAGGGGGTACGGGAGACCCAGTACTTC. The chain couples TRBV30 to TRBJ2-5; 9 nucleotides align to TRBD1. With V trimmed by 0 bases and J by 5 bases, 7 bases remained unmatched. This CDR3 region has 15 residues. Germline CDR1 reads GTSNPN; CDR2 reads SVGIG (reference sequence).

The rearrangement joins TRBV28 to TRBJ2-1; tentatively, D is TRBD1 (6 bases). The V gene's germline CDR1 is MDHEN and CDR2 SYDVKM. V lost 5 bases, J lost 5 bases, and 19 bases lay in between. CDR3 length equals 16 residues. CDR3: CASSPPRTEAHNEQFF. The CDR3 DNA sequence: TGTGCCAGCAGTCCCCCCAGGACAGAGGCCCACAATGAGCAGTTCTTC.

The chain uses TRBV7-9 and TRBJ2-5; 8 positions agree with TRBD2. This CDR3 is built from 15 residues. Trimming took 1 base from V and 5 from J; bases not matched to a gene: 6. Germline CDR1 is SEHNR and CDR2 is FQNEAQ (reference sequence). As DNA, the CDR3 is TGTGCCAGCAGCTTAGGCGGGGGGCGCGGTGAGACCCAGTACTTC. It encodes CASSLGGGRGETQYF.

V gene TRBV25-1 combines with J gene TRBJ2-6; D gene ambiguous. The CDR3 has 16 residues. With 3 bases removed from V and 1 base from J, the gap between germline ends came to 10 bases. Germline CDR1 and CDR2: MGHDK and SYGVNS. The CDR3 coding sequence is TGTGCCAGCAGTGACCTAATTCCTTCTGGGGCCAACGTCCTGACTTTC. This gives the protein CASSDLIPSGANVLTF. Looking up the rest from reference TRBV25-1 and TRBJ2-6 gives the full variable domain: EADIYQTPRYLVIGTGKKITLECSQTMGHDKMYWYQQDPGMELHLIHYSYGVNSTEKGDLSSESTVSRIRTEHFPLTLESARPSHTSQYLCASSDLIPSGANVLTFGAGSRLTVL.

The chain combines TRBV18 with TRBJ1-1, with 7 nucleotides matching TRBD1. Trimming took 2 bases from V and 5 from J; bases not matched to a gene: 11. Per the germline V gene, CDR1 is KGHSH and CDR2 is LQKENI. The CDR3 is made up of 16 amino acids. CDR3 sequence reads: CASSPSLGTVLTEAFF. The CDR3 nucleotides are TGTGCCAGCTCACCATCCCTTGGGACAGTTTTAACTGAAGCTTTCTTT.

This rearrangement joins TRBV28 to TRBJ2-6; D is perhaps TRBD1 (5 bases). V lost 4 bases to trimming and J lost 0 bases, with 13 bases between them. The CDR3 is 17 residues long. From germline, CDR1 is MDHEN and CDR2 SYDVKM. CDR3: CASSYLLDSSGANVLTF. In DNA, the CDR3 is TGTGCCAGCAGTTACTTGCTTGACAGCTCTGGGGCCAACGTCCTGACTTTC.

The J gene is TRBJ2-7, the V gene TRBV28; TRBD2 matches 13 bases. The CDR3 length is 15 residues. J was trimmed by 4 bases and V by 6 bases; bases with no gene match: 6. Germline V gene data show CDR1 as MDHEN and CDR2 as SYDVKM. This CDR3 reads CASSSGTSGAYEQYF. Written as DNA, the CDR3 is TGTGCCAGCAGCTCCGGGACTAGCGGGGCTTACGAGCAGTACTTC.

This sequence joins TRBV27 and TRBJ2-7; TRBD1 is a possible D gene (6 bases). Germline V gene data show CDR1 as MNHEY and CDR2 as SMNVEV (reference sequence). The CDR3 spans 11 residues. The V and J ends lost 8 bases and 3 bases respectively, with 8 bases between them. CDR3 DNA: TGTGCCAGCGGCAGGGGCTACGAGCAGTACTTC. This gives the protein CASGRGYEQYF.

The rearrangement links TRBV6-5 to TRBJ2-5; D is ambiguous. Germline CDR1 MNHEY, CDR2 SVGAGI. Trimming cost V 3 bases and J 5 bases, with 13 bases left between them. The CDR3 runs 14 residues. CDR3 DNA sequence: TGTGCCAGCAGTTATGAAGCTCGACGTGAGACCCAGTACTTC. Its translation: CASSYEARRETQYF.

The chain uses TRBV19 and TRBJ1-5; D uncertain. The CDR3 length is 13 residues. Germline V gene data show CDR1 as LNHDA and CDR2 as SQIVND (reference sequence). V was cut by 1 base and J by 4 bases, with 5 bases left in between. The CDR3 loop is CASSIGGNQPQHF. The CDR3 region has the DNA TGTGCCAGTAGTATAGGTGGAAATCAGCCCCAGCATTTT.

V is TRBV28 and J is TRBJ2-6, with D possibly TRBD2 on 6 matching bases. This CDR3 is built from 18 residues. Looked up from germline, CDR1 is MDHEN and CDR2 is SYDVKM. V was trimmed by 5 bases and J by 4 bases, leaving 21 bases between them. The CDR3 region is CASSLTGLGRRGANVLTF. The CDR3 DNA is TGTGCCAGCAGTCTCACGGGGTTGGGGAGGAGAGGGGCCAACGTCCTGACTTTC. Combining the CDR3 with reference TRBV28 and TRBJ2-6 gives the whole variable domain DVKVTQSSRYLVKRTGEKVFLECVQDMDHENMFWYRQDPGLGLRLIYFSYDVKMKEKGDIPEGYSVSREKKERFSLILESASTNQTSMYLCASSLTGLGRRGANVLTFGAGSRLTVL.

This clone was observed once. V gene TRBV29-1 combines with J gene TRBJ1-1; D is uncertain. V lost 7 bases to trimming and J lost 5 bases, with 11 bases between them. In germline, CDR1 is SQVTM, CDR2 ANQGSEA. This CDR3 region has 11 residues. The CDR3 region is CSAEGGTEAFF. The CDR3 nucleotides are TGCAGCGCCGAGGGAGGAACTGAAGCTTTCTTT. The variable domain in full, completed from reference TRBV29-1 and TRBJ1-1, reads SAVISQKPSRDICQRGTSLTIQCQVDSQVTMMFWYRQQPGQSLTLIATANQGSEATYESGFVIDKFPISRPNLTFSTLTVSNMSPEDSSIYLCSAEGGTEAFFGQGTRLTVV.

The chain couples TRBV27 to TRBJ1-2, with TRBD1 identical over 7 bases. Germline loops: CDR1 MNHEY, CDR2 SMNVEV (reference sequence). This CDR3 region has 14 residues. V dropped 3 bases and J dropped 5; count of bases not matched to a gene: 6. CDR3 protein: CASSFRGQMYGYTF. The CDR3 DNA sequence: TGTGCCAGCAGTTTTAGGGGGCAGATGTATGGCTACACCTTC.

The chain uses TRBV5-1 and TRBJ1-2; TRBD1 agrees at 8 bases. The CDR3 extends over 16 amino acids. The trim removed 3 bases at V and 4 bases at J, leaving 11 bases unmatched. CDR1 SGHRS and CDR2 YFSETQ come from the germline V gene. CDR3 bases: TGCGCCAGCAGCTCCTTCGGACAGGGAGGGTCCTATGGCTACACCTTC. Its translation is CASSSFGQGGSYGYTF. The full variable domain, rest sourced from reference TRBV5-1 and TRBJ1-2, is KAGVTQTPRYLIKTRGQQVTLSCSPISGHRSVSWYQQTPGQGLQFLFEYFSETQRNKGNFPGRFSGRQFSNSRSEMNVSTLELGDSALYLCASSSFGQGGSYGYTFGSGTRLTVV.